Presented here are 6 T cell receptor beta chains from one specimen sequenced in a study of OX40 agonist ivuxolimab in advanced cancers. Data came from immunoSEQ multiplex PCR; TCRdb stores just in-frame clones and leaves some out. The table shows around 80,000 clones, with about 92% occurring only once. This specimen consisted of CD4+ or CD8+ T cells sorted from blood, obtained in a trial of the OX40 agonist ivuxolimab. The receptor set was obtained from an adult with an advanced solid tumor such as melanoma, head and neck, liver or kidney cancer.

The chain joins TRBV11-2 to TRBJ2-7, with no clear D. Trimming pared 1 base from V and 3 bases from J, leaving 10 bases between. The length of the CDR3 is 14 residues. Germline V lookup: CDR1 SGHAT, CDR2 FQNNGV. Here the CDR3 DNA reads TGTGCCAGCAGCTTAGGGCGGACGGACTACGAGCAGTACTTC. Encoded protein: CASSLGRTDYEQYF.

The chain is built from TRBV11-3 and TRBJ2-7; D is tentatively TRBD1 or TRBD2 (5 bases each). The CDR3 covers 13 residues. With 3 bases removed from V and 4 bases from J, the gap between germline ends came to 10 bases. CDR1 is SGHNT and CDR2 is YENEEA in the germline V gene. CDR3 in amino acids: CASSLGPLYEQYF. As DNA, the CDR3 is TGTGCCAGCAGCTTGGGACCATTATACGAGCAGTACTTC.

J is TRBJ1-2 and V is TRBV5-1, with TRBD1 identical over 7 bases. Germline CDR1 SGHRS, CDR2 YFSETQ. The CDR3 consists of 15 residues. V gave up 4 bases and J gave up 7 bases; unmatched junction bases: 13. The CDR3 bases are TGCGCCAGCAGCCCAAGTCCCGGGGCAGGGGGTGGCTACACCTTC. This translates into CASSPSPGAGGGYTF.

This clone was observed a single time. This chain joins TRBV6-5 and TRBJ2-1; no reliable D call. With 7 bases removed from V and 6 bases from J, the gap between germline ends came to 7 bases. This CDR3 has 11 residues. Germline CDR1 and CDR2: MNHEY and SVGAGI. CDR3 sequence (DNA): TGTGCCAGCACGGTAAGCAATGAGCAGTTCTTC. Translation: CASTVSNEQFF.

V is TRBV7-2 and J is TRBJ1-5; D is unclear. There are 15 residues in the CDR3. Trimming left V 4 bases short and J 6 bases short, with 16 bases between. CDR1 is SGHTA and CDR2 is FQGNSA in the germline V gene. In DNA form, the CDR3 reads TGTGCCAGCAGCTCCTCCTCTTGGGAGGCTCAGCCCCAGCATTTT. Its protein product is CASSSSSWEAQPQHF.

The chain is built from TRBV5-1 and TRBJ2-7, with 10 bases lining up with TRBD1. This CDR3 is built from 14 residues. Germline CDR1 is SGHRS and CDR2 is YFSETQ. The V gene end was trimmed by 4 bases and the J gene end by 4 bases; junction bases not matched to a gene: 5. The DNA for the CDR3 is TGCGCCAGCAGCCCACCGGGACAGGGGTACGAGCAGTACTTC. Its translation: CASSPPGQGYEQYF.